This TCR beta chain was retrieved from a study of neurological immune-mediated disorders. V was pared by 8 bases and J by 3 bases, with 6 bases of the junction left unmatched. CDR1 and CDR2 from the germline V gene are SNHLY and FYNNEI. There are 14 residues in the CDR3. This clonotype was observed many times. The authors obtained over 180 million TCR-beta sequences from 15-18 subjects per sequencing run. TCRdb analysed the 5' RACE reads with MiXCR anew, one entry per CDR3 protein. The repertoire includes approximately 66,000 distinct CDR3 sequences, 3.4% of them detected once, and more than 3% sits in the top ten.

V and J are TRBV2 and TRBJ2-2; 7 bases line up with TRBD1. The sample comprised PBMCs. The TCR was taken from a man aged 35 to 55 with multiple sclerosis. CDR3 amino acids: CASRDSRHTGELFF. CDR3 DNA: TGTGCCAGCCGGGACAGTCGTCACACCGGGGAGCTGTTTTTT. Full variable domain (missing parts from reference TRBV2 and TRBJ2-2): EPEVTQTPSHQVTQMGQEVILRCVPISNHLYFYWYRQILGQKVEFLVSFYNNEISEKSEIFDDQFSVERPDGSNFTLKIRSTKLEDSAMYFCASRDSRHTGELFFGEGSRLTVL.